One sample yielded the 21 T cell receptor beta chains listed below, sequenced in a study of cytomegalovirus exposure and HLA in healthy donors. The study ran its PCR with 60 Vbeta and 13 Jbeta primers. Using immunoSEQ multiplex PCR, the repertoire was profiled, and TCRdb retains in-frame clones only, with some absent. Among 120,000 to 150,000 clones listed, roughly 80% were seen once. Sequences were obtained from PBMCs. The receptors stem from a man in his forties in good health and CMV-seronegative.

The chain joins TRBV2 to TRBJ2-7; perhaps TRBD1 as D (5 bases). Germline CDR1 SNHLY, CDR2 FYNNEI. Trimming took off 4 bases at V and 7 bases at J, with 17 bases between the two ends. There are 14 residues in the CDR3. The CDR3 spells CASSGRQGLKEQYF. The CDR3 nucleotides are TGTGCCAGCAGTGGACGGCAGGGTCTGAAGGAGCAGTACTTC.

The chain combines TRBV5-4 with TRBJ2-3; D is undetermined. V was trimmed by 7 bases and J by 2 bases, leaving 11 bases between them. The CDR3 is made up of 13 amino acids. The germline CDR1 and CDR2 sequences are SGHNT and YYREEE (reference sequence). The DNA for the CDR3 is TGTGCCAGCGCTTCAGTCGACACAGATACGCAGTATTTT. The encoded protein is CASASVDTDTQYF.

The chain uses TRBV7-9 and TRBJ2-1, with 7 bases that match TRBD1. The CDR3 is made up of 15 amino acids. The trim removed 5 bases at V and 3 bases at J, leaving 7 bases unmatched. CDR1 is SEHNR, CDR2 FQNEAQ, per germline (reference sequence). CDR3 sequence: CASSPGQAFYNEQFF. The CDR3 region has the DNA TGTGCCAGCAGCCCAGGACAGGCGTTCTACAATGAGCAGTTCTTC.

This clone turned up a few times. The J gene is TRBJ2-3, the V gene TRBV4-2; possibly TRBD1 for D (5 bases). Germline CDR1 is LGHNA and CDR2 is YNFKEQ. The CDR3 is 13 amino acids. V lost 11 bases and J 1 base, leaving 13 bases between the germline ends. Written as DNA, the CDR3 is TGTGCCGCTAGGGGCCAGGGCACAGATACGCAGTATTTT. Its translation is CAARGQGTDTQYF.

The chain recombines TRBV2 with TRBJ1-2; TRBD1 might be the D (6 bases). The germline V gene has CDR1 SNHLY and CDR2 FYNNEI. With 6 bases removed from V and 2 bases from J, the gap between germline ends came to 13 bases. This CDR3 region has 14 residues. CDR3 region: CASRLQGSNYGYTF. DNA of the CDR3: TGTGCCAGCAGGTTACAGGGATCGAACTATGGCTACACCTTC.

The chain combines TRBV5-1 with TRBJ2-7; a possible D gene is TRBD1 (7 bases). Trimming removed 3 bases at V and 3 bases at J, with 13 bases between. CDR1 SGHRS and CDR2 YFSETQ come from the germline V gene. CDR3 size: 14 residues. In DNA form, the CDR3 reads TGCGCCAGCAGCTGGCGGGACAGAAACTACGAGCAGTACTTC. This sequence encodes CASSWRDRNYEQYF.

CDR3 nucleotides: TGTGCCAGCAGCTTAATGACAGGGACGTACCAAGAGACCCAGTACTTC. Translation gives CASSLMTGTYQETQYF. The chain combines TRBV7-9 with TRBJ2-5; 7 positions match TRBD1. The CDR3 consists of 16 residues. Trimming at V came to 2 bases and at J to 0 bases, leaving 6 bases not matched to a gene. Germline V CDR1 and CDR2: SEHNR, FQNEAQ (reference sequence).

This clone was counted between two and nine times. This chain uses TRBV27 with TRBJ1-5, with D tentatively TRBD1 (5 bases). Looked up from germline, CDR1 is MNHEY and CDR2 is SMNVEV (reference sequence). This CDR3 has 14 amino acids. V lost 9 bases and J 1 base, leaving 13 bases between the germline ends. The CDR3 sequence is CASSRVISNQPQHF. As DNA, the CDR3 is TGTGCCAGTTCCAGGGTAATAAGCAATCAGCCCCAGCATTTT.

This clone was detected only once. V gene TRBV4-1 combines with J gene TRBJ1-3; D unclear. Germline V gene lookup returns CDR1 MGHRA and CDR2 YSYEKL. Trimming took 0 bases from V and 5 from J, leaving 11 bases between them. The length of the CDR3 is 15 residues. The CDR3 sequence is CASSQDDLRRNTIYF. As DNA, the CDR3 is TGCGCCAGCAGCCAAGATGATTTGAGGAGAAACACCATATATTTT.

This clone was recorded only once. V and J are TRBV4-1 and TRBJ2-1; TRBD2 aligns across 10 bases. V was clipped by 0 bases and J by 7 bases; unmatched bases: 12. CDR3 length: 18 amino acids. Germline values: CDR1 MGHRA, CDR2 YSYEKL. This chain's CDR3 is CASSQDLASGGFRNEQFF. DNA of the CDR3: TGCGCCAGCAGCCAAGATCTGGCTAGCGGGGGCTTTCGGAATGAGCAGTTCTTC.

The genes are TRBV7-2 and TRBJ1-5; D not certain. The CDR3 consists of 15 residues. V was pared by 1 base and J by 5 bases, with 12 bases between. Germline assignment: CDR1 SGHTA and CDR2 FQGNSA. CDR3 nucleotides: TGTGCCAGCAGCTTAGTATGGCGGGCAGATCAGCCCCAGCATTTT. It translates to CASSLVWRADQPQHF.

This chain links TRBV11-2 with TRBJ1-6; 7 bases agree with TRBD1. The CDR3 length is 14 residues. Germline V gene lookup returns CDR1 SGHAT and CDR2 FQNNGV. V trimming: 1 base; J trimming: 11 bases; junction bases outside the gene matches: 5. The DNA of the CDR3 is TGTGCCAGCAGCTTAGCCCAGGGGGTCCCACCCCTCCACTTT. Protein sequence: CASSLAQGVPPLHF. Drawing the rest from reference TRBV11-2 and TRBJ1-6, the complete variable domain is EAGVAQSPRYKIIEKRQSVAFWCNPISGHATLYWYQQILGQGPKLLIQFQNNGVVDDSQLPKDRFSAERLKGVDSTLKIQPAKLEDSAVYLCASSLAQGVPPLHFGNGTRLTVT.

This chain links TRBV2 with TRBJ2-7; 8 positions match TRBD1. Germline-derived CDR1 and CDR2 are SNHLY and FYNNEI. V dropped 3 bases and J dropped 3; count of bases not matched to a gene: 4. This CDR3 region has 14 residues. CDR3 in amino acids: CASSDQGAGYEQYF. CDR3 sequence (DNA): TGTGCCAGCAGTGACCAGGGGGCAGGCTACGAGCAGTACTTC. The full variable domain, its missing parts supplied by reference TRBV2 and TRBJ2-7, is EPEVTQTPSHQVTQMGQEVILRCVPISNHLYFYWYRQILGQKVEFLVSFYNNEISEKSEIFDDQFSVERPDGSNFTLKIRSTKLEDSAMYFCASSDQGAGYEQYFGPGTRLTVT.

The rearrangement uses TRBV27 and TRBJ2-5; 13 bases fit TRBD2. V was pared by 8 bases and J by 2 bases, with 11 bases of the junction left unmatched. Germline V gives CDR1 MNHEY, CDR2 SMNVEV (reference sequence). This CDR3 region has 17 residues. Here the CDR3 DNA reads TGTGCCAGCCTTTCCCTAGGACTAGCGGGGGTGCAAGAGACCCAGTACTTC. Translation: CASLSLGLAGVQETQYF.

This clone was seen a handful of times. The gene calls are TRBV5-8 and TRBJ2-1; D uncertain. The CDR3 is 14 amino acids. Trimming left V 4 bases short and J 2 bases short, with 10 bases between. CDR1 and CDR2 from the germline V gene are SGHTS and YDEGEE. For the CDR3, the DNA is TGTGCCAGCAGCACACTAACACCCTACAATGAGCAGTTCTTC. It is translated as CASSTLTPYNEQFF. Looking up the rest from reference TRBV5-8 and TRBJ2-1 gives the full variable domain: EAGVTQSPTHLIKTRGQQATLRCSPISGHTSVYWYQQALGLGLQFLLWYDEGEERNRGNFPPRFSGRQFPNYSSELNVNALELEDSALYLCASSTLTPYNEQFFGPGTRLTVL.

In DNA, the CDR3 is TGTGCCAGCAGCTTGTCAGACAGCCAAGGGCCCCAGCATTTT. Protein: CASSLSDSQGPQHF. The genes are TRBV11-2 and TRBJ1-5; the D gene is possibly TRBD1 (5 bases). Germline V gene data show CDR1 as SGHAT and CDR2 as FQNNGV. Trimming stripped 3 bases from V and 9 bases from J, with 15 bases between. The CDR3 extends over 14 amino acids.

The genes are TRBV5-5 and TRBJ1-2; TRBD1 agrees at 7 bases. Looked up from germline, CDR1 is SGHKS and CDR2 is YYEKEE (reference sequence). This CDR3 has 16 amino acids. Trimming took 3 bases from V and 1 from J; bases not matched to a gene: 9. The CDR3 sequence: CASSWAGGRDNYGYTF. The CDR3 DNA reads TGTGCCAGCAGCTGGGCAGGGGGACGCGATAACTATGGCTACACCTTC.

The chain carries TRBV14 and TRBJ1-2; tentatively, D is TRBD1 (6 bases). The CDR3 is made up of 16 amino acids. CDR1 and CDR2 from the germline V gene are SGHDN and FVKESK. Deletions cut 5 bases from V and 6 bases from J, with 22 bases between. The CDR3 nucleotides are TGTGCCAGCAGCTCCATCGACCGGGACATCTATGATGGCTACACCTTC. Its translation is CASSSIDRDIYDGYTF.

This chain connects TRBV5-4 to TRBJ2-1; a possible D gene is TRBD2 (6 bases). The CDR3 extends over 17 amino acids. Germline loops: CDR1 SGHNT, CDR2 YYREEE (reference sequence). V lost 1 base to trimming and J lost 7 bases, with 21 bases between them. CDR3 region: CASSLYPTSSRGNEQFF. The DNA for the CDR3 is TGTGCCAGCAGCTTGTACCCGACTAGTTCAAGAGGGAATGAGCAGTTCTTC.

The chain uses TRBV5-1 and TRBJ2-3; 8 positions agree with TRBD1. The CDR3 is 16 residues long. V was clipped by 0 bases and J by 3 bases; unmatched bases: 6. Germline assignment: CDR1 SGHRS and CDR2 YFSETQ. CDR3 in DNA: TGCGCCAGCAGCTTGGCCTTGGACAGGGCTACAGATACGCAGTATTTT. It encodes CASSLALDRATDTQYF.

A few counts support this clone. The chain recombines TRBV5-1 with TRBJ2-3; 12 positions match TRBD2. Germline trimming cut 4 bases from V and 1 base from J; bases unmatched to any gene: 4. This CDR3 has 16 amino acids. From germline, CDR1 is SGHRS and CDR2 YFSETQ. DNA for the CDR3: TGCGCCAGCAGCGTGACTAGCGGGGGACGCACAGATACGCAGTATTTT. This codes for CASSVTSGGRTDTQYF.